The rows below give T cell receptor beta chains drawn from one sample of a study of graft-versus-host responses after intestinal transplantation. No antigen is known for these receptors. Data came from immunoSEQ multiplex PCR; TCRdb stores just in-frame clones and leaves some out. The sample lists over 100,000 clones, 90% to 95% seen once, with approximately 0.11% in the top ten. The specimen comprised unstimulated CD4+ T cells sorted from spleen or lymph node cells, sampled before intestinal transplant. All receptors come from a human donor who received an intestinal transplant. Both conserved end residues are part of each CDR3.

v_gene	CDR3aa
TRBV30	CAWSGTSGRTRADTQYF
TRBV2	CASTILMNTEAFF
TRBV11-2	CASSSNDRREQYF
TRBV6-5	CASKRGGTFTDTQYF
TRBV6-1	CASRDAGTYEQYF
TRBV29-1	CSVGLQSTIHEQFF
TRBV15	CATSPRTGGAFYGYTF
TRBV20-1	CSVEGFQPQHF
TRBV19	CASSIRAGDYNEQFF
TRBV2	CASRGISEAFF
TRBV23-1	CASSQSGTRGYTF
TRBV5-1	CASSPRGYHDTQYF
TRBV19	CAVARSSYNEQFF
TRBV30	CAWSTPGTNNQPQHF
TRBV27	CASSSPWRPDTQYF
TRBV27	CATSVANPINEQFF